This TCR beta chain was captured by sequencing in a study of cytomegalovirus exposure and HLA in healthy donors. General study findings and limits: Clonal expansion, a later analysis showed, was greater in HLA-associated TCR beta chains than in equally common others.

The V gene lost 6 bases and the J gene lost 1 base, with 9 bases spanning the gap. The CDR3 runs 13 residues. In germline, CDR1 is SNHLY, CDR2 FYNNEI. A multiplex PCR was run with 60 Vbeta primers and 13 Jbeta primers. Libraries were prepared by immunoSEQ multiplex PCR; TCRdb keeps only in-frame clonotypes and omits some of them. The table lists about 150,000 clones, more than 65% of them singletons, with 1% to 1.5% in the top ten. Regarding this clone: Its specificity is unknown.

The sequenced sample was PBMCs. This rearrangement joins TRBV2 to TRBJ1-1; perhaps TRBD1 as D (5 bases). The receptor comes from a man in his fifties or sixties in good health and CMV-seropositive. CDR3 nucleotides: TGTGCCAGCAGCAGGGAAACGAACACTGAAGCTTTCTTT. Translation: CASSRETNTEAFF.